This T cell receptor beta chain was captured in a study of T-cell reconstitution after alpha-beta-depleted transplantation in children. Points from the study as a whole: Newly made T cells mostly supplied T-cell counts and diversity one year after transplant. Expanded graft clones, several hundred of them, were reportedly the source of alpha-beta T cells about two months after transplant. Surviving thymic progenitors and recipient T cells were the source of high TCRbeta diversity at day 60 in some patients.

A note on this clonotype: Antigen unknown.

Unique molecular identifiers were incorporated during preparation of the TCRbeta library. One entry per CDR3 protein results from TCRdb running MiXCR on the PCR reads. The profile covers fewer than 350,000 distinct CDR3 sequences, with 6% to 10% appearing a single time and approximately 9.6% taken by the ten largest. Sequenced here: peripheral blood, sampled 360 days after TCRalphabeta/CD19-depleted stem cell transplant. This sequence originates from a female patient aged 2-10 years who had a stem cell transplant for Fanconi anemia, so the T cells may come from the graft donor.

The DNA of the CDR3 is TGTGCCAGCAGGTTGGGAATTCCTCCCGGGGAGCTGTTTTTT. It is translated as CASRLGIPPGELFF. The V gene is TRBV28, the J gene TRBJ2-2; no firm D call. CDR1 and CDR2 from the germline V gene are MDHEN and SYDVKM. The V gene lost 6 bases and the J gene lost 6 bases, with 14 bases spanning the gap. The length of the CDR3 is 14 residues.